These 12 T cell receptor beta chains were sequenced from one sample in a study of cytomegalovirus exposure and HLA in healthy donors (dated by TCRdb to 2016 to 2017). The library was obtained by the immunoSEQ multiplex PCR assay. For the multiplex PCR, a mixture combining 60 forward primers for TCR Vbeta segments and 13 reverse primers for TCR Jbeta segments was used. The source is immuneACCESS, and TCRdb retained only in-frame sequences with V and J called. Part of the clones is not carried over; for the studies checked, unresolved V genes explain less than half of this, and the remainder is unexplained. Within this sample are some 80,000 clones, with around 76% of them counted one time only. In total, the top ten clones hold 5.5% to 6% of the sample. Input material: PBMCs. The receptors stem from a young man in good health and CMV-seropositive.

The chain uses TRBV7-3 and TRBJ1-1; no clear D gene. Trimming took off 1 base at V and 5 bases at J, with 11 bases between the two ends. The CDR3 length is 14 residues. Germline V CDR1 and CDR2: SGHTA, FQGTGA. The CDR3 DNA is TGTGCCAGCAGCTTAAGGTCCCGAGGGACTGAAGCTTTCTTT. Translating gives CASSLRSRGTEAFF.

The chain links TRBV2 to TRBJ2-4; 9 bases match TRBD1. The J segment lost 2 bases and the V segment lost 2 bases, leaving 7 bases of the junction unmatched. Germline V lookup: CDR1 SNHLY, CDR2 FYNNEI. This CDR3 contains 17 residues. This CDR3 is CASSELWTGVSKNIQYF. As DNA, the CDR3 is TGTGCCAGCAGTGAACTCTGGACAGGGGTTTCCAAAAACATTCAGTACTTC.

This rearrangement joins TRBV4-1 to TRBJ2-3, with D possibly TRBD2 on 7 matching bases. V dropped 0 bases and J dropped 6 bases, with 13 bases sitting between them. The CDR3 has 15 residues. Per germline, CDR1 MGHRA and CDR2 YSYEKL. In nucleotides, the CDR3 is TGCGCCAGCAGCCAAGAGACGGGGGGCCTTGATACGCAGTATTTT. Translating gives CASSQETGGLDTQYF.

Points on this clone: Sequence at one end of the junction differs from germline and may be a read error. V gene TRBV5-1 combines with J gene TRBJ2-3, with 12 bases that match TRBD2. Germline V gene data show CDR1 as SGHRS and CDR2 as YFSETQ. The CDR3 consists of 14 residues. CDR3 in DNA: TGCGCCAGCTCGACTAGCGGGAGCACAAATACGCAGTATTTT. Its translation is CASSTSGSTNTQYF.

The V and J genes are TRBV10-3 and TRBJ2-3; 12 bases line up with TRBD2. The CDR3 spans 15 residues. J gave up 2 bases and V 10 bases, and 7 bases lay outside the gene matches. CDR1 is ENHRY and CDR2 is SYGVKD in the germline V gene. CDR3 amino acids: CATHGLAGTTDTQYF. The CDR3 bases are TGTGCCACTCATGGACTAGCGGGGACCACAGATACGCAGTATTTT.

The rearrangement uses TRBV25-1 and TRBJ1-1; TRBD1 might be the D (6 bases). Trimming took off 6 bases at V and 5 bases at J, with 16 bases between the two ends. CDR3 size: 14 residues. CDR1 and CDR2 from the germline V gene are MGHDK and SYGVNS. CDR3 nucleotides: TGTGCCAGCAGACTACAGGGTAGGGGAACTGAAGCTTTCTTT. Its translation: CASRLQGRGTEAFF.

The J gene is TRBJ2-1, the V gene TRBV6-1, with D perhaps TRBD2 (6 bases). Trimming left V 0 bases short and J 9 bases short, with 18 bases between. CDR3 length equals 16 residues. Germline assignment: CDR1 MNHNS and CDR2 SASEGT. CDR3 sequence: CASSEAGTPTSGEQFF. Written as DNA, the CDR3 is TGTGCCAGCAGTGAAGCAGGGACTCCTACCAGCGGTGAGCAGTTCTTC.

The chain carries TRBV9 and TRBJ2-2; tentative D call: TRBD1 (6 bases). CDR1 and CDR2 (germline): SGDLS, YYNGEE. V lost 5 bases and J lost 3, with 11 bases in between. The CDR3 has 14 residues. In DNA, the CDR3 is TGTGCCAGCAGGGGGGACACCTACACCGGGGAGCTGTTTTTT. Translation: CASRGDTYTGELFF.

The table lists this clone with a few counts. The rearrangement joins TRBV6-5 to TRBJ2-7, with TRBD2 as a possible D gene (5 bases). The CDR3 extends over 14 amino acids. Trimming cost V 5 bases and J 3 bases, with 14 bases left between them. Germline CDR1 and CDR2: MNHEY and SVGAGI. The CDR3 region has the DNA TGTGCCAGCAGTCTTCGGACTGTTGGCTACGAGCAGTACTTC. It specifies CASSLRTVGYEQYF.

The chain couples TRBV28 to TRBJ2-2, with TRBD1 matching 7 bases. Per the germline V gene, CDR1 is MDHEN and CDR2 is SYDVKM. The CDR3 has 14 residues. V dropped 8 bases and J dropped 1; count of bases not matched to a gene: 4. The CDR3 DNA reads as TGTGCCAGCCGTAGACAGGGGAACACCGGGGAGCTGTTTTTT. It is translated as CASRRQGNTGELFF.

V and J are TRBV5-6 and TRBJ1-5; 8 bases are shared with TRBD1. Germline CDR1 and CDR2: SGHDT and YYEEEE. The trim removed 3 bases at V and 1 base at J, leaving 6 bases unmatched. This CDR3 is built from 16 residues. The CDR3 coding sequence is TGTGCCAGCAGCTCCACAGGGGGGGTAAGCAATCAGCCCCAGCATTTT. It codes for CASSSTGGVSNQPQHF.

The chain couples TRBV29-1 to TRBJ2-5; 7 bases match TRBD2. Germline-derived CDR1 and CDR2 are SQVTM and ANQGSEA. The CDR3 is 13 amino acids. The chain's CDR3 is CSFAGEAEETQYF. The DNA of the CDR3 is TGCAGTTTTGCGGGAGAGGCAGAAGAGACCCAGTACTTC.